The rows below give T cell receptor beta chains drawn from one sample of a study of shared clonotypes between healthy human individuals. The repertoire was sequenced with immunoSEQ multiplex PCR; TCRdb's copy has only in-frame clones and lacks some. The sample lists about 2 million clones, roughly 95% seen once, with under 0.15% in the top ten. The source material was naive CD4+ T cells sorted from blood. The receptors come from a man aged 18 to 30 in good health. CDR3s include the opening cysteine and the closing phenylalanine or tryptophan. D genes are given only for firm matches. Rows give clone size only sometimes, using once, few, many, or a class for an expanded clone.

D: -
size: -
V: TRBV20-1
J: TRBJ1-5
DNA: TGCAGTGCCCGGTATCCCCAGCATTTT
CDR3: CSARYPQHF

D: -
size: -
V: TRBV5-1
J: TRBJ1-1
DNA: TGCGCCAGCAGCAGGGGACCGATGAACACTGAAGCTTTCTTT
CDR3: CASSRGPMNTEAFF

D: -
size: -
V: TRBV4-3
J: TRBJ2-1
DNA: TGCGCCAGCAGCCGGGACCCGAGCTCCTACAATGAGCAGTTCTTC
CDR3: CASSRDPSSYNEQFF

D: -
size: -
V: TRBV7-9
J: TRBJ1-2
DNA: TGTGCCAGCAGCTTAGGACAGGCGATTAACTATGGCTACACCTTC
CDR3: CASSLGQAINYGYTF

D: TRBD2
size: -
V: TRBV5-1
J: TRBJ2-1
DNA: TGCGCCAGCAGCACGGCTAGCGGGAGCTCCTACAATGAGCAGTTCTTC
CDR3: CASSTASGSSYNEQFF

D: TRBD1
size: -
V: TRBV5-1
J: TRBJ2-1
DNA: TGCGCCAGTACAGGGGGAGGCAATGAGCAGTTCTTC
CDR3: CASTGGGNEQFF

D: -
size: -
V: TRBV7-8
J: TRBJ1-6
DNA: TGTGCCAGCAGCTCCCAGGGAAATCTGGGTTCACCCCTCCACTTT
CDR3: CASSSQGNLGSPLHF

D: TRBD1
size: once
V: TRBV18
J: TRBJ2-7
DNA: TGTGCCAGCTCACCTTTTGGACAGGGGGCGAGCAACGAGCAGTACTTC
CDR3: CASSPFGQGASNEQYF

D: -
size: -
V: TRBV6-6
J: TRBJ1-1
DNA: TGTGCCAGCAGGGGGGGCTGGTTTATATTGAACACTGAAGCTTTCTTT
CDR3: CASRGGWFILNTEAFF

D: TRBD1
size: -
V: TRBV6-1
J: TRBJ2-5
DNA: TGTGCCAGCAGTGGACAGGGGGCAGAGACCCAGTACTTC
CDR3: CASSGQGAETQYF

D: TRBD2
size: -
V: TRBV7-8
J: TRBJ2-1
DNA: TGTGCCAGCAGCCCAGAGTGGATGCGGGGAGGGGAGCAGTTCTTC
CDR3: CASSPEWMRGGEQFF

D: TRBD1
size: -
V: TRBV18
J: TRBJ2-7
DNA: TGTGCCAGCTCACAAGCAGAACAGGGGGCCGAGCAGTACTTC
CDR3: CASSQAEQGAEQYF

D: -
size: -
V: TRBV6-6
J: TRBJ1-3
DNA: TGTGCCAGCAGTTACGAGGGTCTAACTGGAAACACCATATATTTT
CDR3: CASSYEGLTGNTIYF

D: -
size: -
V: TRBV6-6
J: TRBJ1-2
DNA: TGTGCCAGCAGTTACTCGCGGGTTGGCTACACCTTC
CDR3: CASSYSRVGYTF

D: -
size: once
V: TRBV18
J: TRBJ1-1
DNA: TGTGCCAGCTCACCGGCAAGGGAAGCTTTCTTT
CDR3: CASSPAREAFF

D: -
size: few
V: TRBV5-1
J: TRBJ1-1
DNA: TGCGCCAGCAGTGCGGGGGGCGTCATGAACACTGAAGCTTTCTTT
CDR3: CASSAGGVMNTEAFF

D: -
size: -
V: TRBV6-1
J: TRBJ1-5
DNA: TGTGCCATCTCTTTTACGGGGGGGCCCCAGCATTTT
CDR3: CAISFTGGPQHF

D: TRBD1
size: -
V: TRBV25-1
J: TRBJ1-2
DNA: TGTGCCAGCAGTGCGGGAACAGGGGGCAGCTATGGCTACACCTTC
CDR3: CASSAGTGGSYGYTF

D: -
size: -
V: TRBV5-5
J: TRBJ1-1
DNA: TGTGCCAGCAGCGCGACAGTTAACACTGAAGCTTTCTTT
CDR3: CASSATVNTEAFF

D: TRBD1
size: -
V: TRBV27
J: TRBJ1-2
DNA: TGTGCCAGCAGTTTAAGCGGGACAGGCTCATATGGCTACACCTTC
CDR3: CASSLSGTGSYGYTF

D: TRBD2
size: -
V: TRBV5-4
J: TRBJ2-3
DNA: TGTGCCAGCAGGGAGCGGGCGGGGGCAGATACGCAGTATTTT
CDR3: CASRERAGADTQYF

D: -
size: -
V: TRBV7-2
J: TRBJ2-1
DNA: TGTGCCAGCAGCTTTGGGACGGATCAGTTCTTC
CDR3: CASSFGTDQFF

D: TRBD1
size: -
V: TRBV4-1
J: TRBJ2-1
DNA: TGCGCCAGCAGCCACGCGGACAGGGGCGATGAGCAGTTCTTC
CDR3: CASSHADRGDEQFF

D: -
size: -
V: TRBV6-1
J: TRBJ1-5
DNA: TGTGCCAGCAGCGGGGGGGTACCCAATCAGCCCCAGCATTTT
CDR3: CASSGGVPNQPQHF

D: -
size: -
V: TRBV10-2
J: TRBJ1-1
DNA: TGCGCCAGCAGTGACTGGGGGGCCTCTGACACTGAAGCTTTCTTT
CDR3: CASSDWGASDTEAFF

D: -
size: -
V: TRBV25-1
J: TRBJ1-2
DNA: TGTGCCAGCAGTGAATTGGACACCCTCAAAGGGAGCTACACCTTC
CDR3: CASSELDTLKGSYTF

D: -
size: once
V: TRBV6-1
J: TRBJ1-2
DNA: TGTGCCAGCAGTGTCGGGTCGACCTATGGCTACACCTTC
CDR3: CASSVGSTYGYTF

D: -
size: -
V: TRBV2
J: TRBJ1-5
DNA: TGTGCCAGCAGTGAGACACTTGCCCTATATCAGCCCCAGCATTTT
CDR3: CASSETLALYQPQHF

D: -
size: -
V: TRBV5-1
J: TRBJ1-1
DNA: TGCGCCAGCAGATATGCGAATACTGGAGGCACTGAAGCTTTCTTT
CDR3: CASRYANTGGTEAFF

D: -
size: -
V: TRBV5-4
J: TRBJ1-1
DNA: TGTGCCAGCAGCTCGGAAGGGCTTCCGCTGAACACTGAAGCTTTCTTT
CDR3: CASSSEGLPLNTEAFF

D: -
size: -
V: TRBV5-4
J: TRBJ1-2
DNA: TGTGCCAGCAGCTTGGCGGGCAGGAATAACTATGGCTACACCTTC
CDR3: CASSLAGRNNYGYTF

D: -
size: few
V: TRBV5-4
J: TRBJ2-1
DNA: TGTGCCAGCAGCTTTTCCTACAATGAGCAGTTCTTC
CDR3: CASSFSYNEQFF

D: -
size: -
V: TRBV5-1
J: TRBJ1-4
DNA: TGCGCCAGCAGCTTGGGTGGCACCGAAAAACTGTTTTTT
CDR3: CASSLGGTEKLFF

D: TRBD2
size: -
V: TRBV5-4
J: TRBJ2-5
DNA: TGTGCCAGCAGCTTTCTGACGGGGGGGGACCCAGAGACCCAGTACTTC
CDR3: CASSFLTGGDPETQYF

D: TRBD2
size: -
V: TRBV2
J: TRBJ2-3
DNA: TGTGCCAGCAGTGAAACACCCCAGCGGGGGGGCGTAGATACGCAGTATTTT
CDR3: CASSETPQRGGVDTQYF

D: TRBD1
size: -
V: TRBV18
J: TRBJ2-5
DNA: TGTGCCAGCTCACCTGGGACAGGGGGCGTCGAGACCCAGTACTTC
CDR3: CASSPGTGGVETQYF

D: TRBD1
size: -
V: TRBV4-1
J: TRBJ1-4
DNA: TGCGCCAGCAGCCAAGGGGACAGGGGGTCTGAAAAACTGTTTTTT
CDR3: CASSQGDRGSEKLFF

D: -
size: -
V: TRBV19
J: TRBJ1-2
DNA: TGTGCCAGTAGTCCCCCTCAGGGAGGAGGCTACACCTTC
CDR3: CASSPPQGGGYTF

D: TRBD2
size: -
V: TRBV7-2
J: TRBJ2-1
DNA: TGTGCCAGCAGCTACGTACCGGGACTAGCGGCTAACAATGAGCAGTTCTTC
CDR3: CASSYVPGLAANNEQFF

D: -
size: -
V: TRBV6-1
J: TRBJ1-1
DNA: TGTGCCAGCAAGGACAAAGCTGAAGCTTTCTTT
CDR3: CASKDKAEAFF

D: -
size: -
V: TRBV5-6
J: TRBJ2-2
DNA: TGTGCCAGCAGTCCCCCCCTGACCCTCGGCGGGGAGCTGTTTTTT
CDR3: CASSPPLTLGGELFF

D: -
size: -
V: TRBV6-1
J: TRBJ2-1
DNA: TGTGCCACCATATTCATTTCTGGTGAGCAGTTCTTC
CDR3: CATIFISGEQFF

D: TRBD1
size: -
V: TRBV5-1
J: TRBJ2-1
DNA: TGCGCCAGCAGCTTACCGGACAGGGATAACAATGAGCAGTTCTTC
CDR3: CASSLPDRDNNEQFF

D: TRBD1
size: -
V: TRBV5-1
J: TRBJ1-2
DNA: TGCGCCAGCAGCCCGGGGACAGGGATCGGCTACACCTTC
CDR3: CASSPGTGIGYTF

D: -
size: -
V: TRBV7-9
J: TRBJ2-5
DNA: TGTGCCAGCAGCTTAAGGGACAACCAAGAGACCCAGTACTTC
CDR3: CASSLRDNQETQYF

D: -
size: -
V: TRBV6-1
J: TRBJ2-3
DNA: TGTGCCAGCAGTGAAGTCTTTGTGGATACGCAGTATTTT
CDR3: CASSEVFVDTQYF

D: TRBD1
size: -
V: TRBV4-2
J: TRBJ1-2
DNA: TGTGCCAGCAGCCACCTCGAGAGACAGGGGCCGGACTATGGCTACACCTTC
CDR3: CASSHLERQGPDYGYTF

D: TRBD2
size: -
V: TRBV4-3
J: TRBJ2-7
DNA: TGCGCCAGCAGCCGAGGGACTAGCGGTCCCTCCTACGAGCAGTACTTC
CDR3: CASSRGTSGPSYEQYF

D: -
size: -
V: TRBV6-5
J: TRBJ2-7
DNA: TGTGCCAGCAGCCGAGGTCAGAACTACGAGCAGTACTTC
CDR3: CASSRGQNYEQYF

D: -
size: -
V: TRBV14
J: TRBJ2-5
DNA: TGTGCCAGCAGCCAAAGTGGGCACCCGATCCAAGAGACCCAGTACTTC
CDR3: CASSQSGHPIQETQYF

D: TRBD1
size: -
V: TRBV5-1
J: TRBJ2-1
DNA: TGCGCCAGCAGCTTCACAGGGGTGGGGTACAATGAGCAGTTCTTC
CDR3: CASSFTGVGYNEQFF

D: -
size: -
V: TRBV1
J: TRBJ2-7
DNA: -
CDR3: CTSSQDVGTGAPYF

D: TRBD2
size: -
V: TRBV30
J: TRBJ2-1
DNA: TGTGCCTGGAGTGTACTTTTAGCGGGAGCCCCAAATGAGCAGTTCTTC
CDR3: CAWSVLLAGAPNEQFF